This passage covers 27 T cell receptor beta chains from one sample sequenced in a study of shared clonotypes between healthy human individuals. Sequencing was performed with immunoSEQ multiplex PCR; in TCRdb, only in-frame clones are kept and a portion is missing. This sample has about 2.4 million clones, with more than 80% found just once. The sample consisted of naive CD4+ T cells sorted from blood. This sample's subset: CD45RA+ positively selected. These receptors all stem from a man aged 18 to 30 in good health.

The chain links TRBV6-1 to TRBJ2-3; D call uncertain. The CDR3 sequence is 15 residues long. V shed 7 bases and J shed 3 bases, with 17 bases lying between them. Per the germline V gene, CDR1 is MNHNS and CDR2 is SASEGT. The chain's CDR3 is CASKETPQSTDTQYF. The CDR3 nucleotides read TGTGCCAGCAAGGAGACACCCCAGAGTACAGATACGCAGTATTTT.

The CDR3 DNA reads as TGTGCCAGCAGTCGGACTAGTGGATGGCAAGAGACCCAGTACTTC. Its translation is CASSRTSGWQETQYF. The chain recombines TRBV6-5 with TRBJ2-5; 7 nucleotides line up with TRBD2. Germline CDR1 is MNHEY and CDR2 is SVGAGI. The CDR3 totals 15 residues. Trimming removed 5 bases from V and 2 bases from J; junction bases left unmatched: 8.

This clone has just one count. The J gene is TRBJ2-2, the V gene TRBV5-1; no firm D call. This CDR3 is 16 amino acids long. Germline values: CDR1 SGHRS, CDR2 YFSETQ. The germline V and J ends were trimmed by 1 base and 0 bases, with 10 bases remaining between them. The DNA of the CDR3 is TGCGCCAGCAGCTTGTATGCGACACCGAACACCGGGGAGCTGTTTTTT. Protein product: CASSLYATPNTGELFF.

This chain links TRBV29-1 with TRBJ2-3; 7 bases line up with TRBD2. J lost 9 bases, V lost 1 base, and 7 bases had no gene match. Germline lookup yields CDR1 SQVTM and CDR2 ANQGSEA. The CDR3 extends over 13 amino acids. In nucleotides, the CDR3 is TGCAGCGTTGAAGGTGCGTTGCGGGGGACGCAGTATTTT. It encodes CSVEGALRGTQYF.

The gene calls are TRBV7-3 and TRBJ2-7, with 8 bases that match TRBD1. CDR1 SGHTA and CDR2 FQGTGA come from the germline V gene. V was clipped by 3 bases and J by 2 bases; unmatched bases: 6. This CDR3 spans 15 amino acids. In DNA, the CDR3 is TGTGCCAGCAGCTTCGGACAGGGCCTCACCTACGAGCAGTACTTC. It translates to CASSFGQGLTYEQYF.

Comments on this clone: Other DNA sequences in this sample translate to the same CDR3. V and J are TRBV7-9 and TRBJ1-4; maybe TRBD1 (5 bases). The ends were cut back, 0 bases at V and 5 bases at J, with 7 bases in the middle. The germline V gene encodes CDR1 SEHNR and CDR2 FQNEAQ (reference sequence). This CDR3 is 14 amino acids long. This chain's CDR3 is CASSLAGGNEKLFF. The CDR3 DNA is TGTGCCAGCAGCTTAGCGGGGGGAAATGAAAAACTGTTTTTT.

This clone has a single count. J is TRBJ2-2 and V is TRBV6-1, with TRBD2 matching 11 bases. Germline V gene data show CDR1 as MNHNS and CDR2 as SASEGT. This CDR3 comprises 19 residues. With V trimmed by 4 bases and J by 7 bases, 17 bases remained unmatched. The chain's CDR3 is CASSARKTSGDTYGGELFF. In nucleotides, the CDR3 is TGTGCCAGCAGTGCCCGGAAGACTAGCGGGGACACTTACGGCGGGGAGCTGTTTTTT.

This clone has just a few counts. Additional DNA sequences in this sample encode the identical CDR3. V is TRBV30 and J is TRBJ1-5, with 7 positions matching TRBD1. The CDR3 spans 15 residues. J gave up 0 bases and V 0 bases, and 2 bases lay outside the gene matches. The germline V gene has CDR1 GTSNPN and CDR2 SVGIG (reference sequence). The CDR3 DNA reads as TGTGCCTGGAGTGTACAGGGGTATAGCAATCAGCCCCAGCATTTT. Translation gives CAWSVQGYSNQPQHF. The full variable domain, completed using reference TRBV30 and TRBJ1-5, is SQTIHQWPATLVQPVGSPLSLECTVEGTSNPNLYWYRQAAGRGLQLLFYSVGIGQISSEVPQNLSASRPQDRQFILSSKKLLLSDSGFYLCAWSVQGYSNQPQHFGDGTRLSIL.

The chain uses TRBV19 and TRBJ2-1; 9 positions match TRBD2. The length of the CDR3 is 16 residues. Germline V gene data show CDR1 as LNHDA and CDR2 as SQIVND (reference sequence). The V and J ends lost 6 bases and 8 bases, in that order; junction bases with no gene match: 14. This CDR3 reads CASSPLDAGGQYEQFF. DNA of the CDR3: TGTGCCAGTAGCCCACTTGATGCGGGAGGGCAATATGAGCAGTTCTTC. The whole variable domain, filled in from reference TRBV19 and TRBJ2-1, reads DGGITQSPKYLFRKEGQNVTLSCEQNLNHDAMYWYRQDPGQGLRLIYYSQIVNDFQKGDIAEGYSVSREKKESFPLTVTSAQKNPTAFYLCASSPLDAGGQYEQFFGPGTRLTVL.

This clone was detected only a few times. The chain has TRBV19 and TRBJ2-6; D not resolved. V was trimmed by 5 bases and J by 0 bases, leaving 2 bases between them. CDR3 length: 13 amino acids. The germline gives CDR1 LNHDA, CDR2 SQIVND (reference sequence). CDR3 DNA: TGTGCCAGTAGTTTCTCTGGGGCCAACGTCCTGACTTTC. It codes for CASSFSGANVLTF.

This rearrangement joins TRBV7-3 to TRBJ1-1; D gene uncertain. This CDR3 is built from 13 residues. Germline values: CDR1 SGHTA, CDR2 FQGTGA. V gave up 1 base and J gave up 4 bases, with 7 bases separating them. For the CDR3, the DNA is TGTGCCAGCAGCTTAAGGGCGGGCACTGAAGCTTTCTTT. Translated, it gives CASSLRAGTEAFF.

This chain links TRBV11-2 with TRBJ1-1, with unresolved D. The V end was cut by 4 bases, the J end by 1 base, with 19 bases between. From germline, CDR1 is SGHAT and CDR2 FQNNGV. This CDR3 has 17 amino acids. The CDR3 is CASSSLGEGVGNTEAFF. For the CDR3, the DNA is TGTGCCAGCAGCTCCCTCGGGGAGGGAGTCGGGAACACTGAAGCTTTCTTT.

This chain connects TRBV7-9 to TRBJ1-5; D is unresolved. Germline V lookup: CDR1 SEHNR, CDR2 FQNEAQ (reference sequence). This CDR3 region has 17 residues. Between the trimmed V and J ends, which lost 1 base and 2 bases, there was a span of 15 bases. CDR3 loop: CASSLVSGTNGNQPQHF. CDR3 nucleotides: TGTGCCAGCAGCTTAGTCTCGGGAACGAACGGCAATCAGCCCCAGCATTTT. The whole variable domain, remainder taken from reference TRBV7-9 and TRBJ1-5, is DTGVSQNPRHKITKRGQNVTFRCDPISEHNRLYWYRQTLGQGPEFLTYFQNEAQLEKSRLLSDRFSAERPKGSFSTLEIQRTEQGDSAMYLCASSLVSGTNGNQPQHFGDGTRLSIL.

The chain recombines TRBV7-2 with TRBJ2-6, with 7 bases identical to TRBD2. The CDR3 is 19 residues long. Per germline, CDR1 SGHTA and CDR2 FQGNSA. The ends lost 0 bases at V and 1 base at J; junction bases unmatched: 9. DNA of the CDR3: TGTGCCAGCAGCTTAGCGCCCCGGCGGGAGATTTCTGGGGCCAACGTCCTGACTTTC. Translating it yields CASSLAPRREISGANVLTF. Full variable domain (missing parts from reference TRBV7-2 and TRBJ2-6): GAGVSQSPSNKVTEKGKDVELRCDPISGHTALYWYRQSLGQGLEFLIYFQGNSAPDKSGLPSDRFSAERTGGSVSTLTIQRTQQEDSAVYLCASSLAPRREISGANVLTFGAGSRLTVL.

The CDR3 nucleotides are TGTGCCAGCAGCAGAACCCACCTCCTAGCGGGAGTTTCGGATGAGCAGTTCTTC. Protein: CASSRTHLLAGVSDEQFF. The chain links TRBV7-2 to TRBJ2-1; 10 bases match TRBD2. The germline CDR1 and CDR2 sequences are SGHTA and FQGNSA. V lost 5 bases to trimming and J lost 8 bases; unmatched junction nucleotides: 18. This CDR3 has 18 residues.

The J gene is TRBJ2-5, the V gene TRBV5-8; D uncertain. V gave up 8 bases and J gave up 4 bases, with 18 bases separating them. The germline gives CDR1 SGHTS, CDR2 YDEGEE. The CDR3 sequence is 14 residues long. The CDR3 is CASSHDFDGETQYF. DNA of the CDR3: TGTGCCAGTAGTCACGATTTCGACGGAGAGACCCAGTACTTC.

The chain recombines TRBV12-2 with TRBJ2-7; TRBD1 is the table's D call, not checked against the DNA. TRBV12-2 is a listed pseudogene. There are 13 residues in the CDR3. CDR3 sequence: CASRLSQGYEQYF. CDR3 in DNA: TGTGCAAGTCGCTTATCCCAGGGGTACGAGCAGTACTTC.

The chain employs TRBV4-1 and TRBJ2-7, with 8 bases lining up with TRBD1. Germline assignment: CDR1 MGHRA and CDR2 YSYEKL. The CDR3 loop spans 20 amino acids. The V and J ends lost 0 bases and 0 bases, in that order; junction bases with no gene match: 16. In nucleotides, the CDR3 is TGCGCCAGCAGCCAAGATCTAAGACAGGGGCAAGTTATTTACTCCTACGAGCAGTACTTC. As protein: CASSQDLRQGQVIYSYEQYF.

V is TRBV18 and J is TRBJ2-5; D unclear. Germline CDR1 and CDR2: KGHSH and LQKENI. This CDR3 spans 13 amino acids. V lost 0 bases, J lost 5 bases, and 7 bases lay in between. The CDR3 DNA sequence: TGTGCCAGCTCACCACCGCTCGAGGAGACCCAGTACTTC. As protein: CASSPPLEETQYF. Variable domain in full (rest from reference TRBV18 and TRBJ2-5): NAGVMQNPRHLVRRRGQEARLRCSPMKGHSHVYWYRQLPEEGLKFMVYLQKENIIDESGMPKERFSAEFPKEGPSILRIQQVVRGDSAAYFCASSPPLEETQYFGPGTRLLVL.

The V call is TRBV2, the J call TRBJ1-3; TRBD1 aligns across 10 bases. The V gene end was trimmed by 8 bases and the J gene end by 0 bases; junction bases not matched to a gene: 7. CDR1 is SNHLY, CDR2 FYNNEI, per germline. This CDR3 region has 16 residues. The CDR3 coding sequence is TGTGCCAGCGGAGGGACAGGGGTCTTCTCTGGAAACACCATATATTTT. Its translation is CASGGTGVFSGNTIYF.

This chain connects TRBV6-1 to TRBJ2-5; D unresolved. Germline V gene data show CDR1 as MNHNS and CDR2 as SASEGT. The V and J ends lost 0 bases and 5 bases respectively, with 19 bases between them. The CDR3 extends over 17 amino acids. CDR3 sequence reads: CASSEAGSLLGMETQYF. The CDR3 nucleotides read TGTGCCAGCAGTGAAGCTGGATCCCTCCTGGGGATGGAGACCCAGTACTTC.

The chain has TRBV5-1 and TRBJ2-6; 7 positions match TRBD1. Germline CDR1 is SGHRS and CDR2 is YFSETQ. The CDR3 runs 20 residues. The junction had 21 bases not matched to a gene; V was cut back by 3 bases and J by 6 bases. In DNA form, the CDR3 reads TGCGCCAGCAGCTGGGACGACAGGGCCAAGCTCTGGGGTTTGGCCAACGTCCTGACTTTC. This codes for CASSWDDRAKLWGLANVLTF.

A word on this clone: Other nucleotide sequences in the sample specify the same CDR3. The chain links TRBV5-4 to TRBJ2-1; no reliable D call. The CDR3 runs 12 residues. In germline, CDR1 is SGHNT, CDR2 YYREEE (reference sequence). The V and J ends lost 0 bases and 9 bases respectively, with 7 bases between them. The CDR3 loop is CASSLVAGEQFF. In nucleotides, the CDR3 is TGTGCCAGCAGCTTGGTGGCAGGTGAGCAGTTCTTC. Looking up the rest from reference TRBV5-4 and TRBJ2-1 gives the full variable domain: ETGVTQSPTHLIKTRGQQVTLRCSSQSGHNTVSWYQQALGQGPQFIFQYYREEENGRGNFPPRFSGLQFPNYSSELNVNALELDDSALYLCASSLVAGEQFFGPGTRLTVL.

This chain uses TRBV7-9 with TRBJ2-5; tentatively, D is TRBD2 (5 bases). Germline V gene sequence: CDR1 SEHNR, CDR2 FQNEAQ (reference sequence). The ends were cut back, 7 bases at V and 7 bases at J, with 19 bases in the middle. The CDR3 extends over 14 amino acids. The CDR3 loop is CASTNREVWGTQYF. CDR3 DNA sequence: TGTGCCAGCACAAACCGGGAAGTGTGGGGGACCCAGTACTTC.

This chain uses TRBV19 with TRBJ2-6; TRBD2 is a possible D gene (5 bases). This CDR3 is built from 15 residues. V was clipped by 11 bases and J by 0 bases, with 14 bases between them. Germline V gene sequence: CDR1 LNHDA, CDR2 SQIVND (reference sequence). In nucleotides, the CDR3 is TGTGCCTCGGGGTGGACGGTCTCTGGGGCCAACGTCCTGACTTTC. Translating it yields CASGWTVSGANVLTF.

The table lists this clone with a count of one. The sample carries other DNA sequences with the same CDR3. V is TRBV18 and J is TRBJ1-1; 8 bases fit TRBD1. V lost 6 bases, J lost 1 base, and 4 bases stayed unmatched. CDR1 is KGHSH and CDR2 is LQKENI in the germline V gene. The CDR3 spans 14 residues. In DNA, the CDR3 is TGTGCCAGCTCCCCTGGACAGGGGAACACTGAAGCTTTCTTT. It translates to CASSPGQGNTEAFF.

A single count supports this clone. The chain recombines TRBV18 with TRBJ2-1; 7 nucleotides match TRBD1. The CDR3 is made up of 16 amino acids. Germline V CDR1 and CDR2: KGHSH, LQKENI. V was clipped by 4 bases and J by 2 bases; unmatched bases: 8. The CDR3 DNA reads TGTGCCAGCTCACTCCCTAACAGGGGACCCTACAATGAGCAGTTCTTC. Translated, it gives CASSLPNRGPYNEQFF.